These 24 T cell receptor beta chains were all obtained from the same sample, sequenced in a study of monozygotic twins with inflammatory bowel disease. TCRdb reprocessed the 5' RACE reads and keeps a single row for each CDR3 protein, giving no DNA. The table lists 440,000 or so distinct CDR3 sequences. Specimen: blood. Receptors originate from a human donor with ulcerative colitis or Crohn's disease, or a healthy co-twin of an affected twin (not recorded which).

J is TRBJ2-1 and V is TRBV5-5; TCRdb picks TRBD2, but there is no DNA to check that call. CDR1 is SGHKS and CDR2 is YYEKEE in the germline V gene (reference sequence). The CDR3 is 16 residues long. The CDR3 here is CASRSTSGGNNGEQFF.

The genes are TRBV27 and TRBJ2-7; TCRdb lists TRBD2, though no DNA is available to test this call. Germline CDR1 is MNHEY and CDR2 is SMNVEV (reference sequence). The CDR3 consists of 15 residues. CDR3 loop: CASSLSGTAVWEQYF.

CDR3 in amino acids: CASSPPEGQPQHF. The chain is built from TRBV18 and TRBJ1-5. The CDR3 has 13 residues. Germline CDR1 KGHSH, CDR2 LQKENI. Filled out from reference TRBV18 and TRBJ1-5, the complete variable domain reads NAGVMQNPRHLVRRRGQEARLRCSPMKGHSHVYWYRQLPEEGLKFMVYLQKENIIDESGMPKERFSAEFPKEGPSILRIQQVVRGDSAAYFCASSPPEGQPQHFGDGTRLSIL.

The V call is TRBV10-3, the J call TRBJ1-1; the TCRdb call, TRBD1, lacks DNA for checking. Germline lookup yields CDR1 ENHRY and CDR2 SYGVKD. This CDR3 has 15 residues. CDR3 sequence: CAISASGGENTEAFF.

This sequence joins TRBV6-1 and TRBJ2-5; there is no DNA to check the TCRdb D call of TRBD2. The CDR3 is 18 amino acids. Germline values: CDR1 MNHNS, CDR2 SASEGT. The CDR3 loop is CASSEEKPRTSGKETQYF.

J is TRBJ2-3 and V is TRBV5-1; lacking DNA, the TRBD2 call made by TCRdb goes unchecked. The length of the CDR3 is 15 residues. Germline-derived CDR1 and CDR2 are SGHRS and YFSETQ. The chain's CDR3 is CASSPGAGGTDTQYF. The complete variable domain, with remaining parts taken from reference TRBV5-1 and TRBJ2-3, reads KAGVTQTPRYLIKTRGQQVTLSCSPISGHRSVSWYQQTPGQGLQFLFEYFSETQRNKGNFPGRFSGRQFSNSRSEMNVSTLELGDSALYLCASSPGAGGTDTQYFGPGTRLTVL.

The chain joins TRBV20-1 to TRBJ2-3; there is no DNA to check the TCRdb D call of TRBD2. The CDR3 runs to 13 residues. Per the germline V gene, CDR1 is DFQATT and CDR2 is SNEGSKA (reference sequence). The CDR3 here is CSARVGTADTQYF.

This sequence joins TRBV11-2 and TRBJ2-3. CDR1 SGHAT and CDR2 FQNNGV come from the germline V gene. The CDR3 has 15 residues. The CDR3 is CASRLRLASTDTQYF.

The CDR3 sequence: CATEDLQGARGNYGYTF. This chain links TRBV28 with TRBJ1-2; the D call of TRBD1 rests on TCRdb alone, since no DNA is present to check it. The CDR3 extends over 17 amino acids. Germline V gene sequence: CDR1 MDHEN, CDR2 SYDVKM.

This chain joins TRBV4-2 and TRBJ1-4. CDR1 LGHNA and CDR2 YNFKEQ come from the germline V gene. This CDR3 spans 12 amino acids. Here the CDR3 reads CASSQVGEKLFF.

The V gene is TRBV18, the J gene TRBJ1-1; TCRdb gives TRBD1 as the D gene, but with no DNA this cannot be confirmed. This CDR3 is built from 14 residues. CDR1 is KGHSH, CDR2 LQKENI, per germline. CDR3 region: CASSPGGGLSEAFF.

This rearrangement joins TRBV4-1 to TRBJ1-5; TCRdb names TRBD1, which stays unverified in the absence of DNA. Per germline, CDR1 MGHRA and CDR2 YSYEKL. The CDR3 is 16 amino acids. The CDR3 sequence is CASSQIPGQGVKPQHF.

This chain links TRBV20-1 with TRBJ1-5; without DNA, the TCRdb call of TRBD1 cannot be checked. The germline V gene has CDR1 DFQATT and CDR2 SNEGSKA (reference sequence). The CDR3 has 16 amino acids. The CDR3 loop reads CSATQPGASLGQPQHF.

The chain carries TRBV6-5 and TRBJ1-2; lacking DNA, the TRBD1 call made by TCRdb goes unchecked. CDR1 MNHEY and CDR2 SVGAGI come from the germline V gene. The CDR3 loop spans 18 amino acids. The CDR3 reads CASSYSRPDRLSFYGYTF.

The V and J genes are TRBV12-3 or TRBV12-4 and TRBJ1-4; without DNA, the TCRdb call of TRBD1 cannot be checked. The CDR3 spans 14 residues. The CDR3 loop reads CASSSGTKREKLFF.

The CDR3 loop is CASSPSGLAGDEQFF. The chain uses TRBV18 and TRBJ2-1; as DNA is missing, the TRBD2 call by TCRdb cannot be tested. Germline CDR1 KGHSH, CDR2 LQKENI. The CDR3 is made up of 15 amino acids.

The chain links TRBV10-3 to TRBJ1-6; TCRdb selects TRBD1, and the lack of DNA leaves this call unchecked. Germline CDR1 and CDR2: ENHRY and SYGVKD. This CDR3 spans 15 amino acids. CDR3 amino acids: CAIRATGADNSPLHF.

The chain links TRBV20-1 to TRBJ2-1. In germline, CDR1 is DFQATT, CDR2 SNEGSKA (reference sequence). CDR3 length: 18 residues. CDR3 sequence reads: CSARDGADYIQVVNEQFF.

CDR3 loop: CASSPSETAGNTIYF. The rearrangement joins TRBV18 to TRBJ1-3; TCRdb returns TRBD1, unconfirmable since there is no DNA. Germline V gene lookup returns CDR1 KGHSH and CDR2 LQKENI. The length of the CDR3 is 15 residues.

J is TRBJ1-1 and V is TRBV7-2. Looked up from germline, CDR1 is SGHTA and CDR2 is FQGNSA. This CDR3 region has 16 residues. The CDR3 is CASSLGLMTRNTEAFF.

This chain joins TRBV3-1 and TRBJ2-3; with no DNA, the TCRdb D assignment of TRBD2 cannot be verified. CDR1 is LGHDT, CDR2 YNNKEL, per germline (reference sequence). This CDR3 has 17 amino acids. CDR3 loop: CASSQDRLAGSTDTQYF.

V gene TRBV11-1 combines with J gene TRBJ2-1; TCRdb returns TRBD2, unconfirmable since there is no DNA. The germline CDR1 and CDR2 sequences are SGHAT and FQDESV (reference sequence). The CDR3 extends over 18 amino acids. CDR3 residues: CASSSQPVRLAGPHEQFF.

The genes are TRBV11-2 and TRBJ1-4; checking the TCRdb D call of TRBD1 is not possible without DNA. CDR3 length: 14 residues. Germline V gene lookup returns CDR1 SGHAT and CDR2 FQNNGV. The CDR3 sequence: CASSLDRWDEKLFF.

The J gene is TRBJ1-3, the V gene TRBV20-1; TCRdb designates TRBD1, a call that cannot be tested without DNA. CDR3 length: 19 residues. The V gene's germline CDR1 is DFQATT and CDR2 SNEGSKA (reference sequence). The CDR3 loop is CSARPTGSYPFNSGNTIYF.